This T cell receptor beta chain stems from a study of T cell responses to AZD1222 COVID-19 vaccine. Assay used: immunoSEQ multiplex PCR; TCRdb lists only in-frame clones, some missing. Counted here are fewer than 100,000 clones, around 85% occurring once; the ten biggest clones make up under 14%. Trimming shortened V by 4 bases and J by 7 bases, and 11 bases separated the two germline ends. The CDR3 is made up of 12 amino acids. The germline V gene encodes CDR1 SGDLS and CDR2 YYNGEE. The rearrangement joins TRBV9 to TRBJ1-2; D call uncertain. The TCR comes from an adult who received the AZD1222 COVID-19 vaccine. This specimen consisted of peripheral blood, obtained 28 days after the second AZD1222 dose. The CDR3 DNA reads as TGTGCCAGCAGCCATGATCTGGGTGGCTACACCTTC. Its translation is CASSHDLGGYTF. Together with reference TRBV9 and TRBJ1-2, the CDR3 gives the full variable domain: DSGVTQTPKHLITATGQRVTLRCSPRSGDLSVYWYQQSLDQGLQFLIQYYNGEERAKGNILERFSAQQFPDLHSELNLSSLELGDSALYFCASSHDLGGYTFGSGTRLTVV.